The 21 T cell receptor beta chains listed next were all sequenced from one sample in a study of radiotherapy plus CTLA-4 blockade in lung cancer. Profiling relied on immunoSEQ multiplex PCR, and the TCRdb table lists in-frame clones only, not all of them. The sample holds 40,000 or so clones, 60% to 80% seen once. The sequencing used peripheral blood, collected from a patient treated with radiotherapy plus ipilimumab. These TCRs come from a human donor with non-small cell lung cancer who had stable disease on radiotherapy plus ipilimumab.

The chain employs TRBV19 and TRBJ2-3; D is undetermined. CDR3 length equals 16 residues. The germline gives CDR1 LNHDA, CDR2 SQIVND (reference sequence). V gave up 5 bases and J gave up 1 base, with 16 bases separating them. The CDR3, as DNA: TGTGCCAGTAGTTCGACCTCCTCGGGTGGCACAGATACGCAGTATTTT. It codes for CASSSTSSGGTDTQYF.

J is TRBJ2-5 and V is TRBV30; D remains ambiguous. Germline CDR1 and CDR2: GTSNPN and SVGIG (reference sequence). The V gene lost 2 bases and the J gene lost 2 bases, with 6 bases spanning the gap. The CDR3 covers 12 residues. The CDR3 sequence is CAWSRRQETQYF. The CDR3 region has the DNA TGTGCCTGGAGTAGGCGGCAAGAGACCCAGTACTTC.

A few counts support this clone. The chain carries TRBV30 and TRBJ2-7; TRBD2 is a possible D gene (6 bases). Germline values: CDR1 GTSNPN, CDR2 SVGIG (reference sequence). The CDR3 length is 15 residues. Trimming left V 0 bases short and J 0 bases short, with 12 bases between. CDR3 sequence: CAWSVRGLGSYEQYF. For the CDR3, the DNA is TGTGCCTGGAGTGTAAGGGGACTGGGCTCCTACGAGCAGTACTTC.

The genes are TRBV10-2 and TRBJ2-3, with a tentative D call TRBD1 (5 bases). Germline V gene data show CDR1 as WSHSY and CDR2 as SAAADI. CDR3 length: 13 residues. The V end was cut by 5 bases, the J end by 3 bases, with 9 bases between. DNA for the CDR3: TGCGCCAGCAGTAGCCCAGGGACAGATACGCAGTATTTT. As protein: CASSSPGTDTQYF.

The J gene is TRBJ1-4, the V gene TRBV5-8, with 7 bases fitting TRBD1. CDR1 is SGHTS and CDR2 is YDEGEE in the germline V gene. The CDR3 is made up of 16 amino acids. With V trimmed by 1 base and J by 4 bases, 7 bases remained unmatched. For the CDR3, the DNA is TGTGCCAGCAGCTTGTTGGGACAGAACTTTAATGAAAAACTGTTTTTT. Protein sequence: CASSLLGQNFNEKLFF.

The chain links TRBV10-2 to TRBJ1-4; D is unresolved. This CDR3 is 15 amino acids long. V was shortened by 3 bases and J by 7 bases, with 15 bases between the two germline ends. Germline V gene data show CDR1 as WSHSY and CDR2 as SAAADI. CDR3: CASSERGLVGEKLFF. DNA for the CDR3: TGCGCCAGCAGTGAACGAGGACTAGTTGGTGAAAAACTGTTTTTT.

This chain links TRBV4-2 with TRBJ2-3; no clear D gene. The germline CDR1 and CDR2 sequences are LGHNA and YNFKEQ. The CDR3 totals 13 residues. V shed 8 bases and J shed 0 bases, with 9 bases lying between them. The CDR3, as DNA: TGTGCCAGCGGGCACCAGAGCACAGATACGCAGTATTTT. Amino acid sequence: CASGHQSTDTQYF.

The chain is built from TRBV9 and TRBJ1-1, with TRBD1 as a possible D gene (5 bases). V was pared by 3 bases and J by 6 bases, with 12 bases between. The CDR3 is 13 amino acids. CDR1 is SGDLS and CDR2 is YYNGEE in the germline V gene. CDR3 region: CASSARPTAEAFF. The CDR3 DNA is TGTGCCAGCAGCGCCCGACCGACAGCTGAAGCTTTCTTT.

The CDR3 region has the DNA TGTGCCAGCAGCTTAAAGTTAGGACAGTCAAACTCTGGGGCCAACGTCCTGACTTTC. Translated, it gives CASSLKLGQSNSGANVLTF. The V gene is TRBV7-2, the J gene TRBJ2-6, with D possibly being TRBD1 (6 bases). Germline V gene lookup returns CDR1 SGHTA and CDR2 FQGNSA. Trimming took 2 bases from V and 0 from J, leaving 17 bases between them. The CDR3 runs 19 residues.

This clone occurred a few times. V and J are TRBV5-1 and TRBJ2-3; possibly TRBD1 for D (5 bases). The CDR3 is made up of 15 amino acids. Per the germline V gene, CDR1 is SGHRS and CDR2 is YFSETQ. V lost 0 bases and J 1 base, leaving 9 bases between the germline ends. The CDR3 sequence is CASSLGGVGTDTQYF. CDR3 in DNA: TGCGCCAGCAGCTTGGGGGGCGTTGGCACAGATACGCAGTATTTT.

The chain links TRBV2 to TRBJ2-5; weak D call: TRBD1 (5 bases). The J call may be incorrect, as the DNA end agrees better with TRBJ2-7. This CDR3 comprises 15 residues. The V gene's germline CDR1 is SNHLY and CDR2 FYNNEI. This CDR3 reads CASSDVRQGLYEQYF. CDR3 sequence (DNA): TGTGCCAGCAGTGATGTCCGGCAGGGTTTGTACGAGCAGTACTTC.

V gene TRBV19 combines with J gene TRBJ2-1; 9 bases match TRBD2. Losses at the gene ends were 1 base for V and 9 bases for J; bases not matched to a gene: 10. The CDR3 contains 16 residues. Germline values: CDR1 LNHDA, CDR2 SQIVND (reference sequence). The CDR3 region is CASSIVGSGGRVEQFF. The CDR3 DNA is TGTGCCAGTAGTATAGTGGGTAGCGGGGGTCGGGTTGAGCAGTTCTTC. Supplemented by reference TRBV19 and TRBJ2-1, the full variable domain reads DGGITQSPKYLFRKEGQNVTLSCEQNLNHDAMYWYRQDPGQGLRLIYYSQIVNDFQKGDIAEGYSVSREKKESFPLTVTSAQKNPTAFYLCASSIVGSGGRVEQFFGPGTRLTVL.

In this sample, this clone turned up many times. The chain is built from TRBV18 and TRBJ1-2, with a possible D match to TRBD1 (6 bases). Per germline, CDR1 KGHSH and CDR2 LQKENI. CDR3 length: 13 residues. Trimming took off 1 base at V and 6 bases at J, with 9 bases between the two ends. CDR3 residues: CASSPQGVDGYTF. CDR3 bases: TGTGCCAGCTCACCACAGGGGGTCGATGGCTACACCTTC. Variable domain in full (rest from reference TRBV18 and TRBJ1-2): NAGVMQNPRHLVRRRGQEARLRCSPMKGHSHVYWYRQLPEEGLKFMVYLQKENIIDESGMPKERFSAEFPKEGPSILRIQQVVRGDSAAYFCASSPQGVDGYTFGSGTRLTVV.

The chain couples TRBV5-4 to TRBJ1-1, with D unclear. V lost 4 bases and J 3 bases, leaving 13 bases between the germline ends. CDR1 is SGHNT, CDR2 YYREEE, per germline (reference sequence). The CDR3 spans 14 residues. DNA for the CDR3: TGTGCCAGCAGCGCCCAGGAAAGGTACACTGAAGCTTTCTTT. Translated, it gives CASSAQERYTEAFF.

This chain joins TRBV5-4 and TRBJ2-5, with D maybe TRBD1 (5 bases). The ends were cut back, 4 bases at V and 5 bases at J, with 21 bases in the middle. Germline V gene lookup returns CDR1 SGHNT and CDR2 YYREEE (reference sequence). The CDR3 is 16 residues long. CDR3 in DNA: TGTGCCAGCAGCGTGGCCCGACAGAGCTTGGGGGAGACCCAGTACTTC. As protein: CASSVARQSLGETQYF.

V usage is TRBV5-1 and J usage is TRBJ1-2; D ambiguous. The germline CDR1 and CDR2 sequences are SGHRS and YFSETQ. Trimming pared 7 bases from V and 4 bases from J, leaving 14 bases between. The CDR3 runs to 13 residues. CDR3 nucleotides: TGCGCCAGCGGTGGGAGACAAGGCTATGGCTACACCTTC. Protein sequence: CASGGRQGYGYTF. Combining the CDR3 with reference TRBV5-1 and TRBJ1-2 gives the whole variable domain KAGVTQTPRYLIKTRGQQVTLSCSPISGHRSVSWYQQTPGQGLQFLFEYFSETQRNKGNFPGRFSGRQFSNSRSEMNVSTLELGDSALYLCASGGRQGYGYTFGSGTRLTVV.

CDR3: CASGQNAQTQYF. The CDR3 nucleotides are TGTGCCAGCGGGCAAAATGCCCAGACCCAGTACTTC. V usage is TRBV7-9 and J usage is TRBJ2-5; D is undetermined. Germline CDR1 reads SEHNR; CDR2 reads FQNEAQ (reference sequence). The CDR3 loop spans 12 amino acids. Trimming pared 8 bases from V and 6 bases from J, leaving 13 bases between.

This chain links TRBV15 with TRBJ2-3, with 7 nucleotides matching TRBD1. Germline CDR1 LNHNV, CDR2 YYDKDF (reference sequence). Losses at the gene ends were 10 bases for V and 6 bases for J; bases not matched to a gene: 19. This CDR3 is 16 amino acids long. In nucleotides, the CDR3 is TGTGCCAGCCAACCCCCCGGGGCGAGAGGGGGCGATACGCAGTATTTT. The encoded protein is CASQPPGARGGDTQYF.

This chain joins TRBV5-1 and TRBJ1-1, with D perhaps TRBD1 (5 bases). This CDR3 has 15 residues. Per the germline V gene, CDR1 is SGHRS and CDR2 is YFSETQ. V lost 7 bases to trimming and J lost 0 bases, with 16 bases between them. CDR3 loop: CASRTGGGVNTEAFF. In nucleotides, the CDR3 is TGCGCCAGCCGGACCGGGGGGGGTGTGAACACTGAAGCTTTCTTT.

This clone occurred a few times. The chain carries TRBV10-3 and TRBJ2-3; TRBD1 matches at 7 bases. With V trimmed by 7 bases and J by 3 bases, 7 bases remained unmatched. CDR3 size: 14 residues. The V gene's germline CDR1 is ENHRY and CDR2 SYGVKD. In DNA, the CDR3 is TGTGCCATCACCAGGGGGTATGGTACAGATACGCAGTATTTT. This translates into CAITRGYGTDTQYF.

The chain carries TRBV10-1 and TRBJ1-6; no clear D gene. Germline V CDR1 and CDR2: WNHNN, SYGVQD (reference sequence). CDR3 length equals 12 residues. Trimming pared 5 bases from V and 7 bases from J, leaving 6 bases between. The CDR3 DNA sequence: TGCGCCAGCAGTCGAGGGAATTCACCCCTCCACTTT. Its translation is CASSRGNSPLHF.